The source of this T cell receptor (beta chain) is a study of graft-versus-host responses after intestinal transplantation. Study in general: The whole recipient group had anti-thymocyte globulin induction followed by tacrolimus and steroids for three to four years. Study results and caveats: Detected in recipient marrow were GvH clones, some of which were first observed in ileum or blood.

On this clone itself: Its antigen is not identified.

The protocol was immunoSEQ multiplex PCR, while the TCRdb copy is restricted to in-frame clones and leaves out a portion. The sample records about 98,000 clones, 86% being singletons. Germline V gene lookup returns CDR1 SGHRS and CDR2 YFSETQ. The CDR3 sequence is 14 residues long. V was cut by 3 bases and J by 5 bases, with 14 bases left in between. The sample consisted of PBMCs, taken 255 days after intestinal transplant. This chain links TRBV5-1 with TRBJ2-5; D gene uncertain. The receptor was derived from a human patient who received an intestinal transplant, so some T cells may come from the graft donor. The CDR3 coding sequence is TGCGCCAGCAGCTCCCTCGGAGTAGAGGAGACCCAGTACTTC. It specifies CASSSLGVEETQYF. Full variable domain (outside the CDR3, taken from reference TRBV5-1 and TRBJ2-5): KAGVTQTPRYLIKTRGQQVTLSCSPISGHRSVSWYQQTPGQGLQFLFEYFSETQRNKGNFPGRFSGRQFSNSRSEMNVSTLELGDSALYLCASSSLGVEETQYFGPGTRLLVL.